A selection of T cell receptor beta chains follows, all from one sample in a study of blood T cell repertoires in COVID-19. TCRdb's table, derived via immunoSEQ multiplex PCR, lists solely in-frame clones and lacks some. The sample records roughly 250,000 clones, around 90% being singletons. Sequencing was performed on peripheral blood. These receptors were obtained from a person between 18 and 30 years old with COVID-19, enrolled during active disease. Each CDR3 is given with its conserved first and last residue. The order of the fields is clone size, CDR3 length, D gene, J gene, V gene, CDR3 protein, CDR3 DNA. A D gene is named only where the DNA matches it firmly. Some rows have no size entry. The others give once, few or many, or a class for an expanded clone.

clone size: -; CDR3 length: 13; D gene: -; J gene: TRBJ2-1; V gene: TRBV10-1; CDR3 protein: CASSDDGSNEQFF; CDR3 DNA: TGCGCCAGCAGTGACGATGGCTCCAATGAGCAGTTCTTC
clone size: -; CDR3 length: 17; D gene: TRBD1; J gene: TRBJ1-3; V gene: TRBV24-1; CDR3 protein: CATSDAGTGAIGNTIYF; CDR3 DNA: TGTGCCACCAGTGATGCCGGGACAGGGGCGATCGGAAACACCATATATTTT
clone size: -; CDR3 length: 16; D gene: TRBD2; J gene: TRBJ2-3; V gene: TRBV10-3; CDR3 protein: CATGPRAGGPGDTQYF; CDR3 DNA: TGTGCCACCGGCCCGCGAGCGGGAGGGCCGGGAGATACGCAGTATTTT
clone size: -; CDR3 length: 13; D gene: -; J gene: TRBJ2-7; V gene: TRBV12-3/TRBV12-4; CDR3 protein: CASSLAVTYEQYF; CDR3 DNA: TGTGCCAGCAGTTTGGCCGTCACCTACGAGCAGTACTTC
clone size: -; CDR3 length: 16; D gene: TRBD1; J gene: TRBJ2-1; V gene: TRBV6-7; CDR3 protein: CASSYMGQGYYNEQFF; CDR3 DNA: TGTGCCAGCAGTTACATGGGACAGGGATACTACAATGAGCAGTTCTTC
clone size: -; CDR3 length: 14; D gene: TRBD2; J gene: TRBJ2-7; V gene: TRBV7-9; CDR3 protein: CASSPPSGSDEQYF; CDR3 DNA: TGTGCCAGCAGCCCACCCAGCGGGAGCGACGAGCAGTACTTC
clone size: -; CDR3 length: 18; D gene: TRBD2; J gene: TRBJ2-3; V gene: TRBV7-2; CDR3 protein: CASSLSAKAGGQLGTQYF; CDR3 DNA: TGTGCCAGCAGCTTATCCGCTAAAGCGGGAGGGCAACTCGGTACGCAGTATTTT
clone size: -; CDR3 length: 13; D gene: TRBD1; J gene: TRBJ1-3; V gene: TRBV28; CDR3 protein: CASSRGRRNTIYF; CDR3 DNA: TGTGCCAGCAGCAGGGGGCGAAGAAACACCATATATTTT
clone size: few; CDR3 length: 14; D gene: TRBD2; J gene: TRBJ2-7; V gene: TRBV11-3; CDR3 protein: CASIPRGGYYEQYF; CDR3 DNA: TGTGCCAGCATCCCCCGGGGAGGGTACTACGAGCAGTACTTC
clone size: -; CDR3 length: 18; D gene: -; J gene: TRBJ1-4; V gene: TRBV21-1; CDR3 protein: CASKVLGATGSTNEKLFF; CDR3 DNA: TGTGCCAGCAAAGTTTTGGGGGCAACAGGGTCGACTAATGAAAAACTGTTTTTT
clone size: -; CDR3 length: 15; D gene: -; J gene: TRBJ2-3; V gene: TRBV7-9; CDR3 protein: CASSSSGRSTDTQYF; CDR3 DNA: TGTGCCAGCAGCTCCTCTGGCAGGAGCACAGATACGCAGTATTTT
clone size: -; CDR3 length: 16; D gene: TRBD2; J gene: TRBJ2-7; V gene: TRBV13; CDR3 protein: CASSINLADQTYEQYF; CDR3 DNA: TGTGCCAGCAGCATTAACCTAGCGGACCAAACCTACGAGCAGTACTTC
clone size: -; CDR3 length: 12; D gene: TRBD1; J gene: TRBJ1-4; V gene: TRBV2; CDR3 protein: CASRGTGTGSGF; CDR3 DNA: TGTGCCAGCAGGGGGACAGGAACGGGATCGGGCTTT
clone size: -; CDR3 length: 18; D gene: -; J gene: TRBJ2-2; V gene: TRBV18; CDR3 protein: CASSPQSPVTINTGELFF; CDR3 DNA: TGTGCCAGCTCACCGCAAAGCCCGGTGACTATTAACACCGGGGAGCTGTTTTTT
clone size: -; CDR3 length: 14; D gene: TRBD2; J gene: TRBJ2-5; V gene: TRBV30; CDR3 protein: CAWSPTSGEETQYF; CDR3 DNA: TGTGCCTGGAGTCCCACTAGCGGGGAAGAGACCCAGTACTTC
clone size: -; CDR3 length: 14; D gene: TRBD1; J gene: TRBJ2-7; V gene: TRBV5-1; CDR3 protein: CASSSRTGADEQYF; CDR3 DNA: TGCGCCAGCAGCTCGCGGACAGGGGCTGACGAGCAGTACTTC
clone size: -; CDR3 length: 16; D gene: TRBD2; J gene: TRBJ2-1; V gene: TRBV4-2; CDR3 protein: CASSRVPGLADNEQFF; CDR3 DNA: TGTGCCAGCAGCCGAGTGCCGGGACTAGCGGACAATGAGCAGTTCTTC
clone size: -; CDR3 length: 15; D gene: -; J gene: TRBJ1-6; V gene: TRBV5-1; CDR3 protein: CASSLAGQGQSPLHF; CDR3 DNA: TGCGCCAGCAGCTTGGCAGGGCAGGGGCAATCACCCCTCCACTTT
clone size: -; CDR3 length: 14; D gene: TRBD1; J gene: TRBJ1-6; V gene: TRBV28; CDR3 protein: CASRLDRVGSPLHF; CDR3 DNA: TGTGCCAGCAGGCTGGACAGGGTTGGTTCACCCCTCCACTTT
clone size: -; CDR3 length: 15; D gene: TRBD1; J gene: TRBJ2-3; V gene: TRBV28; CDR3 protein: CASSGQGPSTDTQYF; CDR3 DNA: TGTGCCAGCAGTGGACAGGGCCCTAGCACAGATACGCAGTATTTT
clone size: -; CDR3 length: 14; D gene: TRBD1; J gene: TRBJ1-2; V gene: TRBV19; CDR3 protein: CATSPGQVFYGYTF; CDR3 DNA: TGTGCCACTTCCCCCGGACAGGTGTTCTATGGCTACACCTTC
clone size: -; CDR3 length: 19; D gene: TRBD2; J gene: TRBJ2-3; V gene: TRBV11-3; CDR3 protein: CASSLASGLAGAGGDTQYF; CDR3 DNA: TGTGCCAGCAGCTTAGCATCCGGACTAGCGGGAGCGGGGGGGGATACGCAGTATTTT
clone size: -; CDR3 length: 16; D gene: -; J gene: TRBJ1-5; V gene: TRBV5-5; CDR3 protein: CASSLVLGGSNQPQHF; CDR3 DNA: TGTGCCAGCAGCTTGGTTTTGGGAGGAAGCAATCAGCCCCAGCATTTT
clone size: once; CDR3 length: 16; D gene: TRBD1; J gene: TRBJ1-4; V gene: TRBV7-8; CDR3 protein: CASSLQDRGSNEKLFF; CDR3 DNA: TGTGCCAGCAGCTTACAGGACAGGGGATCTAATGAAAAACTGTTTTTT
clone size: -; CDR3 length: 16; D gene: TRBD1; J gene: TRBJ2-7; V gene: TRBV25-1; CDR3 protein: CASSEGPRQGSGEQYF; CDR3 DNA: TGTGCCAGCAGTGAAGGGCCAAGACAGGGGTCCGGCGAGCAGTACTTC
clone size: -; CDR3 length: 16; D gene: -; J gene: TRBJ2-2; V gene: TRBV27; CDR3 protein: CASSLWTGWVTGELFF; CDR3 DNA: TGTGCCAGCAGTTTATGGACGGGATGGGTCACCGGGGAGCTGTTTTTT
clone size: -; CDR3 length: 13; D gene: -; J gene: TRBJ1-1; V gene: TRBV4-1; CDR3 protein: CASSLRGNTEAFF; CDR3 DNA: TGCGCCAGCAGCCTCCGGGGTAACACTGAAGCTTTCTTT
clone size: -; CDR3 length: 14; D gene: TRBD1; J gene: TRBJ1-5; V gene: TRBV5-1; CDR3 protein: CASSGAGGDQPQHF; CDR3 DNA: TGCGCCAGCAGCGGAGCAGGGGGCGATCAGCCCCAGCATTTT
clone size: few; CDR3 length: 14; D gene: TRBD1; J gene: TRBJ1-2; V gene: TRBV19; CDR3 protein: CASSITGDLYGYTF; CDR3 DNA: TGTGCCAGTAGTATCACAGGGGACCTCTATGGCTACACCTTC
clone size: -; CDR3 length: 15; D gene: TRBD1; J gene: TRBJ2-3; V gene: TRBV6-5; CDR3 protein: CASSPGTGVTDTQYF; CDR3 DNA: TGTGCCAGCAGTCCCGGGACAGGGGTCACAGATACGCAGTATTTT
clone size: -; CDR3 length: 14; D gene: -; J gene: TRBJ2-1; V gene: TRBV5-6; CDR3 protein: CASSLFSSYNEQFF; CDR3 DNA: TGTGCCAGCAGCCTTTTTAGCTCCTACAATGAGCAGTTCTTC
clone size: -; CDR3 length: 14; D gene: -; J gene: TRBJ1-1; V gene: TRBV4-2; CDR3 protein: CASSQDPGNTEAFF; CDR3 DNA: TGTGCCAGCAGCCAAGATCCAGGGAACACTGAAGCTTTCTTT
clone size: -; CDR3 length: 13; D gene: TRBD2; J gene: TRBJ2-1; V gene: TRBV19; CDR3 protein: CASQAGAYNEQFF; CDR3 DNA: TGTGCCAGCCAAGCGGGAGCCTACAATGAGCAGTTCTTC
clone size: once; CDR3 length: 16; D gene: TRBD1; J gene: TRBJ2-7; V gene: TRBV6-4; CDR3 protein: CASSDYRQGDGYEQYF; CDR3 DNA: TGTGCCAGCAGTGACTACAGACAGGGTGACGGCTACGAGCAGTACTTC
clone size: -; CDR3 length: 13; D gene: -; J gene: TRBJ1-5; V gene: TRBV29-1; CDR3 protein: CSVGEEIYQPQHF; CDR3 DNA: TGCAGCGTTGGGGAGGAGATTTATCAGCCCCAGCATTTT